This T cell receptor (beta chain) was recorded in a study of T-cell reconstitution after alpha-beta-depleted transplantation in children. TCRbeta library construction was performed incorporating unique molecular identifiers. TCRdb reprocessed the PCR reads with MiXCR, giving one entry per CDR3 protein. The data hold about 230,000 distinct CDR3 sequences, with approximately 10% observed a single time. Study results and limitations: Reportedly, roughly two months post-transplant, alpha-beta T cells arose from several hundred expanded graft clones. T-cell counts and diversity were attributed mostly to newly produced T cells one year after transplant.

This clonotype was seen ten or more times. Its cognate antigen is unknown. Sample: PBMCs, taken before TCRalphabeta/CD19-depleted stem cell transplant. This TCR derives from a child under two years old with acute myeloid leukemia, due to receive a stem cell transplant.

CDR3 DNA: TGCAGCTTAGGGACAGGGGGCTTAGAGACCCAGTACTTC. Amino acids: CSLGTGGLETQYF. The gene calls are TRBV20-1 and TRBJ2-5; 12 nucleotides align to TRBD1. Per germline, CDR1 DFQATT and CDR2 SNEGSKA (reference sequence). CDR3 size: 13 residues.